The rows below give T cell receptor beta chains drawn from one sample of a study of T cell changes during pregnancy in multiple sclerosis. Assay: immunoSEQ multiplex PCR; the TCRdb copy retains only in-frame clones and omits some. The sample consists of 85,000 to 130,000 clones, more than 80% of them appearing once. The specimen comprised peripheral blood, sampled before pregnancy. These receptors all come from a female donor with multiple sclerosis, enrolled in a pregnancy study. The CDR3 runs from the conserved cysteine through the conserved F or W. The order of the fields is CDR3 DNA, CDR3 protein, J gene, D gene, clone size, V gene. A D gene is named only where the DNA matches it firmly. Where a row states a size, it is once, few, many or the class of an expanded clone; other rows omit it.

TGTGCCAGCAGCGGCACAACAGGGGTCACTGAAGCTTTCTTT CASSGTTGVTEAFF TRBJ1-1 TRBD1 . TRBV9
TGTGCCAGCAGCGCGTCAGGGGTAGGGAGTCAGCCCCAGCATTTT CASSASGVGSQPQHF TRBJ1-5 . . TRBV7-9
TGCGCCAGCAGCCAAGATCGGGCAGGGGGAAGAAACACCATATATTTT CASSQDRAGGRNTIYF TRBJ1-3 TRBD1 . TRBV4-1
TGTGCCAGCAGCTTAGGGGGACTCCAAGCTGGGGCCAACGTCCTGACTTTC CASSLGGLQAGANVLTF TRBJ2-6 . . TRBV7-7
TGTGCCAGCAGCCCCCGCGACAGGGGAAATAATTCACCCCTCCACTTT CASSPRDRGNNSPLHF TRBJ1-6 TRBD1 . TRBV9
TGTGCCAGCAGCCCCCAGGGGTGGGACACTGAAGCTTTCTTT CASSPQGWDTEAFF TRBJ1-1 . once TRBV7-3
TGTGCCAGCAGCTTGGACTCGATCACAGATACGCAGTATTTT CASSLDSITDTQYF TRBJ2-3 . once TRBV7-9
TGTGCCAGCAGTCCAAAAGAGCGGTCCGCCCTCCACTTT CASSPKERSALHF TRBJ1-6 . . TRBV6-1
TGTGCCAGCAGCTCGGAGGTCGGGAATGAGCAGTTCTTC CASSSEVGNEQFF TRBJ2-1 . . TRBV9
TGTGCCACCAGCAGGGTAGGGAGCATGAACACTGAAGCTTTCTTT CATSRVGSMNTEAFF TRBJ1-1 . . TRBV15
TGTGCCAGCAGTTCTCCGGGACAGGGGGCCTCTGGCTACACCTTC CASSSPGQGASGYTF TRBJ1-2 TRBD1 once TRBV27
TGTGCCAGTCAGGGGGCGGTTAACTATGGCTACACCTTC CASQGAVNYGYTF TRBJ1-2 TRBD1 . TRBV2
TGCGCCAGCAGCTTGTTGTCTTCCTACAATGAGCAGTTCTTC CASSLLSSYNEQFF TRBJ2-1 . . TRBV5-1
TGTGCCATCAGGGGGACCGGGACAGGGCTTTTATCTGGGGCCAACGTCCTGACTTTC CAIRGTGTGLLSGANVLTF TRBJ2-6 TRBD1 . TRBV10-3
TGTGCTAGCGGACTAGCGGGGTACGAGCAGTACTTC CASGLAGYEQYF TRBJ2-7 TRBD2 . TRBV12-5
TGTGCCAGTAGTAGGATCGGACAGGCCCGAGCTTTCTTT CASSRIGQARAFF TRBJ1-1 TRBD1 . TRBV19
TGTGCCAGCAGCTTAGCTTCCCAGTCCTACGAGCAGTACTTC CASSLASQSYEQYF TRBJ2-7 . . TRBV7-6
TGTGCCAGTAGTATTCGGACAGGGGGACAGGGCTACACCTTC CASSIRTGGQGYTF TRBJ1-2 TRBD1 once TRBV19
TGTGCCAGCAGCCGACCGGCGGGGGGCTACGAGCAGTACTTC CASSRPAGGYEQYF TRBJ2-7 TRBD2 once TRBV6-5
TGTGCCAGCAGCTTAGAGCAGGGTTCCCTCTCCTACGAGCAGTACTTC CASSLEQGSLSYEQYF TRBJ2-7 . . TRBV7-8
TGTGCCAGCACCCGGACAGGGTTCGGGGAGACCCAGTACTTC CASTRTGFGETQYF TRBJ2-5 TRBD1 . TRBV7-8
TGTGCCAGCAGTTCCAGGGTTGGCAATCAGCCCCAGCATTTT CASSSRVGNQPQHF TRBJ1-5 . . TRBV6-6
TGTGCCAGCAGCCCCTATGGGGTAACAGGCCAGGTGGGCAATGAGCAGTTCTTC CASSPYGVTGQVGNEQFF TRBJ2-1 . . TRBV16
TGCAGCGTTGAAGGGGGGGTAGGCAGTTCGGGCACTGAAGCTTTCTTT CSVEGGVGSSGTEAFF TRBJ1-1 . . TRBV29-1
TGTGCCAGCAGCGGACACAGGGGGCGCGGCACTGAAGCTTTCTTT CASSGHRGRGTEAFF TRBJ1-1 TRBD1 . TRBV11-3
TGCGCCAGCAGCTTCGGACAGGGAGCAACTAATGAAAAACTGTTTTTT CASSFGQGATNEKLFF TRBJ1-4 TRBD1 . TRBV5-1
TGTGCCAGCAGCTTAGCTGTGGACGGGGGAGAGACCCAGTACTTC CASSLAVDGGETQYF TRBJ2-5 . . TRBV7-9
TGCGCCAGCAGCCCCCCGGACAGCACCACAGATACGCAGTATTTT CASSPPDSTTDTQYF TRBJ2-3 . . TRBV5-1
TGCAGCGTTGAAGGGACAGGGGCGGATGAAAAACTGTTTTTT CSVEGTGADEKLFF TRBJ1-4 TRBD1 . TRBV29-1
TGTGCCAGCAGTGAAGCGTATCTGACAGCTAATGAAAAACTGTTTTTT CASSEAYLTANEKLFF TRBJ1-4 . . TRBV2
TGTGCCAGCAGCTTAATGTTAACAATATCAGGTAACGAGCAGTACTTC CASSLMLTISGNEQYF TRBJ2-7 . . TRBV11-3
TGTGCCAGCAGTTTCGACAGGGGAAGAAATTCACCCCTCCACTTT CASSFDRGRNSPLHF TRBJ1-6 TRBD1 . TRBV6-5
TGTGCCAGCAGTGTACGCGGGGTCAGGGAGACCCAGTACTTC CASSVRGVRETQYF TRBJ2-5 . . TRBV6-1
TGTGCCAGCAGTGCGACGGGACTAGCGGGATCCTACGAGCAGTACTTC CASSATGLAGSYEQYF TRBJ2-7 TRBD2 few TRBV6-1
TGTGCCAGCAGAGACATAGGTTATAGCACAGATACGCAGTATTTT CASRDIGYSTDTQYF TRBJ2-3 . . TRBV14
TGTGCCAGCAGCCAGACTACAGGGGGCTATGAGCAGTTCTTC CASSQTTGGYEQFF TRBJ2-1 TRBD1 . TRBV5-5
TGTGCCAGCAGCTTAGAAGGACAGGGGGGATATGGCTACACCTTC CASSLEGQGGYGYTF TRBJ1-2 TRBD1 . TRBV7-9
TGCGCCAGCAGCTTCACGGCGAGCGGGAACTACGAGCAGTACTTC CASSFTASGNYEQYF TRBJ2-7 TRBD2 . TRBV5-1
TGTGCCAGCAGCCAAGGACTAGACTTCTACGAGCAGTACTTC CASSQGLDFYEQYF TRBJ2-7 TRBD2 . TRBV7-2
TGTGCCAGCAAGGAGAGACAGGGACGTTCCGGGGAGCTGTTTTTT CASKERQGRSGELFF TRBJ2-2 TRBD1 . TRBV28
TGCGCCAGCAGCGGAGAGGAGACCCAGTACTTC CASSGEETQYF TRBJ2-5 . . TRBV5-1
TGTGCCAGCAGCGAGGATCCGAACACTGAAGCTTTCTTT CASSEDPNTEAFF TRBJ1-1 . . TRBV2
TGCGCCAGCAGCCTGCGGCAGGGAGGATCCTACGAGCAGTACTTC CASSLRQGGSYEQYF TRBJ2-7 . . TRBV4-3
TGTGCCAGCAGCGTAGGGCAGGGTTACACTGAAGCTTTCTTT CASSVGQGYTEAFF TRBJ1-1 . . TRBV9
TGTGCCAGCAGCCTAGGTAGCGGGGGACAAGAGACCCAGTACTTC CASSLGSGGQETQYF TRBJ2-5 TRBD2 . TRBV11-2
TGCGCCAGCAGCGACTTACGCGGGTTTAATGAGCAGTTCTTC CASSDLRGFNEQFF TRBJ2-1 . . TRBV10-2
TGTGCCAGCTCACCATATCAGGATACGCAGTATTTT CASSPYQDTQYF TRBJ2-3 . . TRBV18
TGCGCCAGCAGCTTCGCGGGGAATCAGCCCCAGCATTTT CASSFAGNQPQHF TRBJ1-5 . few TRBV5-1
TGTGCCAGCTCACCTACAGGGTCCAATTCACCCCTCCACTTT CASSPTGSNSPLHF TRBJ1-6 . . TRBV18
TGTGCCAGCTCACCCGACTTTGGGACAGAAAATAACTATGGCTACACCTTC CASSPDFGTENNYGYTF TRBJ1-2 TRBD1 . TRBV18
TGTGCCAGCAGCTTACGACTAGCGGGGTTAGTCTGGACGCAGTATTTT CASSLRLAGLVWTQYF TRBJ2-3 TRBD2 . TRBV11-3
TGTGCCAGCAGCAAGACAGGGGGGTACAGATACAATGAGCAGTTCTTC CASSKTGGYRYNEQFF TRBJ2-1 TRBD1 . TRBV7-9
TGTGCCAGCAGTTACTCGGCGGGGGAAGCTTTCTTT CASSYSAGEAFF TRBJ1-1 . . TRBV6-5
TGTGCCAGCAGTCAGGACTCGACGTGGCTCGAGCAGTACTTC CASSQDSTWLEQYF TRBJ2-7 . . TRBV27
TGTGCCAGCAGTGAAAGGGGCAGGATGAACACTGAAGCTTTCTTT CASSERGRMNTEAFF TRBJ1-1 . . TRBV6-1
TGTGCCAGCAGCTCGACGACAGGGGCGGACTATGGCTACACCTTC CASSSTTGADYGYTF TRBJ1-2 TRBD1 many TRBV7-9
TGTGCCAGCAGCCTAGGACTAGCTCCAATTTACGAGCAGTACTTC CASSLGLAPIYEQYF TRBJ2-7 TRBD2 . TRBV11-2
TGTGCCAGCAGTGGATATAGCGGGAGCACCTACGAGCAGTACTTC CASSGYSGSTYEQYF TRBJ2-7 TRBD2 . TRBV27